This T cell receptor beta chain came from a study of T cells after yellow fever vaccination. The study, taken as a whole, reports: A secondary response was less intense yet reached its peak sooner, at day 5 versus 15.

TCRdb recomputed calls from the 5' RACE reads with MiXCR, one row per CDR3 protein. The sample includes nearly 70,000 distinct CDR3 sequences, just over 6.5% of them seen just once. In germline, CDR1 is PRHDT, CDR2 FYEKMQ (reference sequence). This CDR3 spans 18 amino acids. V was pared by 3 bases and J by 2 bases, with 11 bases of the junction left unmatched. At least ten counts were recorded for this clonotype. The antigen is undetermined. The TCR was taken from a man aged 18 to 30 who received the YFV17D yellow fever vaccine. The chain employs TRBV13 and TRBJ2-2; 8 nucleotides match TRBD1. The material was CD8+ T cells sorted from PBMCs, obtained around 45 days after the first yellow fever vaccination. CDR3 DNA sequence: TGTGCCAGCAGCTTGCGTCATCTGGGACAGGCAAACACCGGGGAGCTGTTTTTT. This codes for CASSLRHLGQANTGELFF.